This TCR beta chain was profiled in a study of shared clonotypes between healthy human individuals. Trimming left V 0 bases short and J 3 bases short, with 4 bases between. CDR3 size: 12 residues. The table came from immunoSEQ multiplex PCR; TCRdb's copy has only in-frame clones and leaves some out. Of 400,000 or so clones listed, approximately 97% are singletons. Material for sequencing was memory CD8+ T cells sorted from blood. Noted subset: CD45RO+ cells pooled with CCR7-negative TemRA cells. The clonotype was recovered from a man aged 25 to 40 in good health. The chain joins TRBV5-3 to TRBJ2-7; D gene unclear. TRBV5-3 is recorded as an ORF, its role being uncertain. The CDR3 bases are TGTGCCAGAAGCTTGGCCGACTACGAGCAGTACTTC. Its translation: CARSLADYEQYF.